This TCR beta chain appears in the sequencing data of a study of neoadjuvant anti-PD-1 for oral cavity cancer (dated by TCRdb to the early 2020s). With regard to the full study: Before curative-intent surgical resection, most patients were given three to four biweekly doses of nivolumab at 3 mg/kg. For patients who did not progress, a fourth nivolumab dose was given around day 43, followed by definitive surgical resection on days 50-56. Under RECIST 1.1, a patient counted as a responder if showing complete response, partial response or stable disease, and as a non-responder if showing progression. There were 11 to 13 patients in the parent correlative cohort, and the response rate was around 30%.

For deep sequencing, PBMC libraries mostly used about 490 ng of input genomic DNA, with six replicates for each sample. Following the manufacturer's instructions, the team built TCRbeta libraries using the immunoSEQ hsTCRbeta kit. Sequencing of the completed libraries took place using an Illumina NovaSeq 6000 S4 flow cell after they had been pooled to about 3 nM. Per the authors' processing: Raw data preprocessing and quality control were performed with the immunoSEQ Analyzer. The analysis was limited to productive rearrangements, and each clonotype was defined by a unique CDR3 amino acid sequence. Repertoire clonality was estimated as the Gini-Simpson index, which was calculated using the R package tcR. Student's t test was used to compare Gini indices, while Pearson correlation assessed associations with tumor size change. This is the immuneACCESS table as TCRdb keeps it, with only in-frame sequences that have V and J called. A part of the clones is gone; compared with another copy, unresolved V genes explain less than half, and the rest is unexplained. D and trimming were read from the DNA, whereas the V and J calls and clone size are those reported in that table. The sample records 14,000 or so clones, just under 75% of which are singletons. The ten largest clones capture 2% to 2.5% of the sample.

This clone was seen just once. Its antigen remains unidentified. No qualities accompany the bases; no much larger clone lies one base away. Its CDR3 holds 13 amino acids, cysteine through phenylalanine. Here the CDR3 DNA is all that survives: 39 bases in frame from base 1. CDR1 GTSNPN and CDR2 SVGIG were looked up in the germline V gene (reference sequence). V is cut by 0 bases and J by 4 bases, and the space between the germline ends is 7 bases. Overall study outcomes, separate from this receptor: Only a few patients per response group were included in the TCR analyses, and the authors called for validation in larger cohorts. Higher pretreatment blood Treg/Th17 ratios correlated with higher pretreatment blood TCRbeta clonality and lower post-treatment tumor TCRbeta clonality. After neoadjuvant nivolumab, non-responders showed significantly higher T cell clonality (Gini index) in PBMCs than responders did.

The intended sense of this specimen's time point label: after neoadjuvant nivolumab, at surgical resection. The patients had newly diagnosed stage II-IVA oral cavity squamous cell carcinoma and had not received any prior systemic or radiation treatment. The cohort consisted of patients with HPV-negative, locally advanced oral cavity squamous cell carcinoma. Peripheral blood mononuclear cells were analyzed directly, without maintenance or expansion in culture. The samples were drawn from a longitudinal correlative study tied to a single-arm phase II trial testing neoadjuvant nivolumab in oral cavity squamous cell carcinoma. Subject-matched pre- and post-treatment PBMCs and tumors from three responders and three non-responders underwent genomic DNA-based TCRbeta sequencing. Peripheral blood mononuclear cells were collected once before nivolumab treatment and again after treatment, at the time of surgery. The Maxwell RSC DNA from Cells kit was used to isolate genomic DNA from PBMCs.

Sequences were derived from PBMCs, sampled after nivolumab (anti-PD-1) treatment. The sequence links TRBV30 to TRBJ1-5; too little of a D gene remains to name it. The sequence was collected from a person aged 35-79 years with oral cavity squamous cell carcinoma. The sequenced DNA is TGTGCCTGGAGTGTACTACCAAATCAGCCCCAGCATTTT. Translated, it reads CAWSVLPNQPQHF.